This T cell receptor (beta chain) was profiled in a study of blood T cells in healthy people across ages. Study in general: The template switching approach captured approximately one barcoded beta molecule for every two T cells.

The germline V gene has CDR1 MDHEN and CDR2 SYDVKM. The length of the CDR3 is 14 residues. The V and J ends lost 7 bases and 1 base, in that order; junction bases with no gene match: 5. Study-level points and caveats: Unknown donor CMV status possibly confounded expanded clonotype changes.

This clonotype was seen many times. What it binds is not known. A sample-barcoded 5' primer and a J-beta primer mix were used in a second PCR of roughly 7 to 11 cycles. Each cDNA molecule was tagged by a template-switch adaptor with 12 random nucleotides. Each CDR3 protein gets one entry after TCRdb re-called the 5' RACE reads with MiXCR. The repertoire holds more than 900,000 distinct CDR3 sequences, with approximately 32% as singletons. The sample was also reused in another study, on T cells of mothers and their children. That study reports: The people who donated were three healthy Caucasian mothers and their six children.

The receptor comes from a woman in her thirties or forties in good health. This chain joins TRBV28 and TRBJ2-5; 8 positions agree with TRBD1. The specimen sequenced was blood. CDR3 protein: CASIHRGIQETQYF. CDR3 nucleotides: TGTGCCAGCATACACAGGGGGATCCAAGAGACCCAGTACTTC.